This T cell receptor (beta chain) was sequenced during a study of cytomegalovirus exposure and HLA in healthy donors (dated by TCRdb to the late 2010s). For the wider study: According to an earlier analysis of around 600 of the donors, roughly 180 million T cells yielded some 110 million unique TCR beta sequences and less than 300 Gb of sequence data. An earlier analysis of several hundred of the donors used high-throughput TCR beta sequencing to judge whether each TCR beta V gene segment behaved as functional or pseudogenic. A later analysis re-analyzed previously published TCR beta repertoires from roughly 630 donors and added high-resolution HLA genotyping to study TCR occurrence patterns. Besides the first cohort of 666 subjects, a separate validation cohort made up of around 120 different subjects was used. Donor age, sex, ethnicity and CMV serostatus were collected together with the repertoire data. A later genetic analysis took genome-wide SNP genotypes for about three fifths of the 666 donors and used that subset as a discovery cohort. Among 398 genotyped donors of the cohort, an average of about 240,000 unique TCR beta nucleotide sequences were sequenced per donor, roughly a sixth of them non-productive. To predict cytomegalovirus infection status, the study brought together high-throughput TCR immunosequencing, statistical association of individual TCRs with disease status, and machine learning. An early release that covered several hundred HLA-typed donors contained approximately 300 gigabases of sequencing data and around 80 million unique TCR sequences. Of the 398 genotyped donors, 65% to 90% fell in the genetic ancestry cluster associated with self-reported Caucasian donors. The T cell repertoires of 700 or so subjects were profiled by immunosequencing and related to cytomegalovirus serostatus. HLA typing included class I and class II loci at four-digit resolution. The study aimed to test whether cataloging public T cell receptors could reveal signatures of past pathogen exposure. The number of donors typed differed by locus, with 629-630 for A, B, C, DRB1 and DQB1, around 500 for DQA1, approximately 580 for DPA1, and some 440 for DPB1. Every repertoire in the discovery cohort had been generated on one and the same sequencing platform. Rather than using new phenotypic data, the later analysis identified candidate immune exposures from TCR beta sequences and from how often those sequences occurred across donors. About five DR-DQ haplotypes were treated as single units for association and clustering because of strong linkage in the cohort.

The receptor library was made with the immunoSEQ multiplex PCR assay. A mixture of 60 forward primers for TCR Vbeta segments and 13 reverse primers for TCR Jbeta segments was used in the multiplex PCR. A multiplex PCR assay on genomic DNA amplified the CDR3 region of rearranged TCR beta genes. The amplified TCR beta libraries were sequenced on the Illumina HiSeq System as 87-base-pair reads. Under the source paper's analysis protocol: A later analysis tallied around 80 million unique TCR beta chains across the 550 to 850 repertoires, and approximately 11 million of those chains were shared by two or more donors. To remove PCR and sequencing errors, raw reads were error-corrected and collapsed into unique sequences using a nearest-neighbor algorithm that merged closely related sequences. CDR3 sequences were aligned to IMGT reference sequences to assign V, D and J gene segments. Each retained sequence needed at least a six-nucleotide match to both a V gene segment and a J gene segment. A rearrangement counted as productive if the CDR3 had no stop codons and remained in frame with V and J, and every other rearrangement counted as non-productive. CDR3 was defined by IMGT convention, running from the second conserved V-encoded cysteine to the conserved J-encoded phenylalanine. In an earlier analysis of roughly 580 of the donors, sequences lacking an unambiguous match to a single V gene segment were excluded. In an earlier analysis of 587 of the donors, a V segment was called functional when productive rearrangements were above 56.7%, and segregating when the standard deviation between donors exceeded 5%. A statistical classification framework was built to diagnose cytomegalovirus status from the catalog of TCR beta chain sequences. A later analysis assigned V and J genes by comparing TCR nucleotide sequences with IMGT/GENE-DB human TR gene sequences. In a later analysis, CDR3 sequences and most-parsimonious VDJ recombination scenarios were assigned using the TCRdist pipeline. In a later analysis, each TCR beta chain was defined by its CDR3 amino acid sequence together with its V-gene family, and reads without a unique V-gene family were excluded. As a way to deal with suspected cross-contamination and a sequencing artifact, a later analysis dropped hundreds of nucleotide sequences that were highly shared and had low generation probability. In a later analysis, a clonal expansion index for each public chain was calculated from normalized within-repertoire ranks of inferred template counts. In a later analysis, generation probabilities were computed using a VDJ recombination model fitted to out-of-frame rearrangements, and the results were checked against IGoR. Hypergeometric tests were used in a later analysis to score TCR-TCR, TCR-HLA and TCR-CMV co-occurrence, with a repertoire-size bias correction applied to the TCR pairs. In a later analysis, false discovery rates were estimated by permuting HLA or CMV assignments 20 times. A later analysis grouped co-occurring TCRs with DBSCAN, adding TCRdist sequence similarity when clustering within HLA-allele-positive subsets. Repertoires with fewer than 30,000 or more than 120,000 public chains, plus five repertoires with anomalous nucleotide sharing, were excluded from co-occurrence clustering. Imported from immuneACCESS, the table was reduced by TCRdb to in-frame sequences with V and J called. These copies leave out some clones; in studies compared against another copy, an unresolved V gene accounts for under half, and the cause of the remainder is not known. For V, J and clone size, that table is used; D and trimming come from the DNA. The sample profile shows under 130,000 clones; around 86% of them were found once. The ten most abundant clones make up 6.9% of the sample.

To note about this clone: No cognate antigen has been identified for it. No base quality information exists; no much larger clone differs at one position.

Study-wide conclusions, independent of this receptor: In a later analysis, HLA-associated TCR beta chains were found to be more clonally expanded and to have lower generation probabilities than equally common non-associated chains. Broadly in line with IMGT annotations, most TCR beta V segments showed up in productive rearrangements about 87% or about 30% of the time in an earlier analysis of around 550 of the donors. According to the authors, the approach could potentially be generalized to other disease states and immunological phenotypes. When HLA alleles, especially DR and DQ, strongly co-occurred, attributing TCR associations to individual alleles was difficult. A later analysis reported that several top co-occurrence clusters appeared linked to parvovirus B19, influenza, CMV and Epstein-Barr virus. Roughly uniform sequencing depth across donors was assumed in presence/absence analyses, although this assumption may not hold. A later analysis associated 16,951 TCR beta sequences with specific HLA alleles at a false discovery rate of 0.05. This cohort had only TCR beta chains sequenced, and the lack of alpha or paired-chain data limited which features could be detected. Immune exposure information for the cohort was limited to CMV serostatus. Most CMV-associated TCR beta chains appeared to be HLA-restricted in a later analysis, and the HLA associations seemed to be driven largely by CMV exposure. According to a later analysis, TCR association rates differed among HLA loci, with DRB1 alleles showing the most associated TCRs and HLA-C alleles showing the fewest. Cytomegalovirus status was reported to be diagnosed by the classifier with high specificity and sensitivity in both the original and validation cohorts. A few of the identified cytomegalovirus-associated TCR beta chains were confirmed in vitro to be specific for cytomegalovirus antigens. Linkage disequilibrium might explain the correlated functional status among segregating V segments, but an unknown experimental factor could not be excluded. The study listed around 160 TCR beta chains as associated with cytomegalovirus. Because some donors lacked HLA typing at each locus, the association tests relied only on the typed subset. Because counts were too low, 15 or so rarely observed V segments, including chromosome 9 orphons, were excluded from the earlier analysis of 587 of the donors. According to a later genetic analysis, donors in an Asian-associated ancestry cluster had fewer N-insertions in productive TCRs than the approximately 700-donor mean. A further reported finding was that TCR beta sequences accurately predicted the HLA-A and HLA-B alleles for most subjects in the first cohort. A later genetic analysis associated a missense DCLRE1C variant with V-gene and J-gene trimming of TCR beta chains, and an independent cohort replicated the association. Most TCR sequences were seen in very few donors, while some public TCRs were found in many individuals. Some IMGT-functional V segments, including TRBV6-2 and TRBV6-3, could not be distinguished by the 87-base-pair reads and were therefore excluded. A cluster of highly shared sequence variants was judged likely to be a technical artifact of the sequencing pipeline.

The CDR3 runs 14 amino acids, cysteine and phenylalanine included. Of the read, only the CDR3 DNA is kept; its 42 bases are in frame from base 1. The germline V gene (reference sequence) supplies CDR1 LNHDA and CDR2 SQIVND. V sheds 6 bases and J sheds 2 bases, leaving 10 bases between their ends. In total, approximately 690 healthy bone marrow donors made up the cohort. At the time of sampling, all cohort members were nominally healthy, though unrecorded immune exposures were likely present. The donor tested CMV seropositive, placing the donor among the 289 seropositive members of the cohort. A peripheral blood sample was provided by each donor, and peripheral blood mononuclear cells were used for TCR beta sequencing. The Qiagen DNeasy Blood Extraction Kit was used to extract genomic DNA from the blood cell samples.

The clonotype was recovered from a young man in good health and CMV-seropositive. Specimen: PBMCs. The rearranged chain carries TRBV19 and TRBJ2-2; no D gene call is confident. This receptor carries the CDR3 CASRVPTNTGELFF. The DNA is as follows: TGTGCCAGTAGGGTGCCTACTAACACCGGGGAGCTGTTTTTT.